These T cell receptor beta chains were read from a single sample in a study of cytomegalovirus exposure and HLA in healthy donors. Data came from immunoSEQ multiplex PCR; TCRdb stores just in-frame clones and leaves some out. The data contain 150,000 or so clones, 76% of them seen just once; the ten biggest clones take up around 3.1%. Sequenced input: PBMCs. Every receptor here comes from a male donor in good health and CMV-seronegative. Both conserved end residues are part of each CDR3. The order of the fields is CDR3 protein, CDR3 DNA, V gene, D gene, clone size, J gene. D genes are given only for firm matches. For some rows the clone size is stated as once, few or many, or as a class when expanded; others skip it.

cdr3_aa: CASSLSTTLQGVEQFF; cdr3_nt: TGTGCCAGCAGTTTATCCACAACCTTACAGGGAGTTGAGCAGTTCTTC; v_call: TRBV28; d_call: -; clone_size: -; j_call: TRBJ2-1
cdr3_aa: CASRGAGVSYNEQFF; cdr3_nt: TGTGCCAGTAGGGGAGCGGGAGTCTCCTACAATGAGCAGTTCTTC; v_call: TRBV19; d_call: TRBD2; clone_size: few; j_call: TRBJ2-1
cdr3_aa: CASSAQSTGMRGNTIYF; cdr3_nt: TGTGCCAGCAGCGCCCAGTCGACAGGGATGAGGGGAAACACCATATATTTT; v_call: TRBV9; d_call: TRBD1; clone_size: -; j_call: TRBJ1-3
cdr3_aa: CATSRSLLVSVNEQFF; cdr3_nt: TGTGCCACCAGCAGATCGCTCCTAGTATCGGTAAATGAGCAGTTCTTC; v_call: TRBV15; d_call: -; clone_size: few; j_call: TRBJ2-1
cdr3_aa: CASSRGTQGTRGNEQFF; cdr3_nt: TGTGCCAGTAGTAGGGGCACACAGGGTACTCGGGGCAATGAGCAGTTCTTC; v_call: TRBV19; d_call: -; clone_size: -; j_call: TRBJ2-1
cdr3_aa: CASSRGYSNQPQHF; cdr3_nt: TGTGCCAGCAGCAGGGGGTATAGCAATCAGCCCCAGCATTTT; v_call: TRBV5-5; d_call: -; clone_size: -; j_call: TRBJ1-5
cdr3_aa: CASSSVRAGDTQYF; cdr3_nt: TGTGCCAGCAGCTCGGTCCGAGCCGGTGATACGCAGTATTTT; v_call: TRBV2; d_call: -; clone_size: -; j_call: TRBJ2-3
cdr3_aa: CASSLLGLGASEQYF; cdr3_nt: TGCGCCAGCAGCTTGCTTGGTCTAGGCGCTTCCGAGCAGTACTTC; v_call: TRBV5-1; d_call: -; clone_size: -; j_call: TRBJ2-7
cdr3_aa: CASSGQGSVYEQYF; cdr3_nt: TGTGCCAGCAGCGGACAGGGGTCCGTCTACGAGCAGTACTTC; v_call: TRBV2; d_call: TRBD1; clone_size: -; j_call: TRBJ2-7
cdr3_aa: CASSLGHPNTEAFF; cdr3_nt: TGCGCCAGCAGCCTGGGACACCCGAACACTGAAGCTTTCTTT; v_call: TRBV5-1; d_call: -; clone_size: -; j_call: TRBJ1-1
cdr3_aa: CASSRRLAGLDEQYF; cdr3_nt: TGTGCCAGTAGTCGCCGACTAGCGGGGCTGGACGAGCAGTACTTC; v_call: TRBV19; d_call: TRBD2; clone_size: -; j_call: TRBJ2-7
cdr3_aa: CASTGGTPGTTEAFF; cdr3_nt: TGTGCCAGCACGGGAGGGACTCCCGGAACCACTGAAGCTTTCTTT; v_call: TRBV6-1; d_call: -; clone_size: -; j_call: TRBJ1-1
cdr3_aa: CASSPSPQGSGGSPLHF; cdr3_nt: TGTGCCAGCTCACCAAGTCCTCAGGGGTCTGGCGGTTCACCCCTCCACTTT; v_call: TRBV18; d_call: -; clone_size: -; j_call: TRBJ1-6
cdr3_aa: CASSRLAAYEQYF; cdr3_nt: TGTGCCAGCAGCCGACTAGCGGCCTACGAGCAGTACTTC; v_call: TRBV7-9; d_call: TRBD2; clone_size: -; j_call: TRBJ2-7
cdr3_aa: CASSVSGRTYEQYF; cdr3_nt: TGTGCCAGCAGCGTTAGCGGGCGAACCTACGAGCAGTACTTC; v_call: TRBV9; d_call: TRBD2; clone_size: -; j_call: TRBJ2-7
cdr3_aa: CASSPLGEIHYGYTF; cdr3_nt: TGCGCCAGCAGCCCCCTCGGGGAGATCCACTATGGCTACACCTTC; v_call: TRBV5-1; d_call: -; clone_size: few; j_call: TRBJ1-2
cdr3_aa: CASSRGGSNYGYTF; cdr3_nt: TGTGCCAGCAGCCGGGGGGGGTCTAACTATGGCTACACCTTC; v_call: TRBV5-8; d_call: -; clone_size: -; j_call: TRBJ1-2
cdr3_aa: CASKGTLRYEQYF; cdr3_nt: TGTGCCAGCAAAGGGACACTACGCTACGAGCAGTACTTC; v_call: TRBV6-1; d_call: -; clone_size: -; j_call: TRBJ2-7
cdr3_aa: CASSEGTGGEETQYF; cdr3_nt: TGTGCCAGCAGTGAGGGGACAGGGGGAGAAGAGACCCAGTACTTC; v_call: TRBV6-1; d_call: TRBD1; clone_size: -; j_call: TRBJ2-5
cdr3_aa: CASRPGVGSPLHF; cdr3_nt: TGTGCCAGCAGGCCAGGGGTGGGTTCACCCCTCCACTTT; v_call: TRBV27; d_call: -; clone_size: -; j_call: TRBJ1-6
cdr3_aa: CASSLTGSGGELFF; cdr3_nt: TGTGCCAGCAGTCTGACAGGGAGTGGCGGGGAGCTGTTTTTT; v_call: TRBV25-1; d_call: TRBD1; clone_size: -; j_call: TRBJ2-2
cdr3_aa: CASTNLTGPKRYEQYF; cdr3_nt: TGTGCCAGTACCAACCTCACCGGCCCCAAGCGATACGAGCAGTACTTC; v_call: TRBV19; d_call: -; clone_size: -; j_call: TRBJ2-7
cdr3_aa: CATAGRGEQYF; cdr3_nt: TGTGCCACCGCCGGGCGAGGGGAGCAGTACTTC; v_call: TRBV28; d_call: -; clone_size: -; j_call: TRBJ2-7
cdr3_aa: CASSLPGGNTIYF; cdr3_nt: TGTGCCAGCAGCTTACCGGGTGGAAACACCATATATTTT; v_call: TRBV7-9; d_call: -; clone_size: -; j_call: TRBJ1-3
cdr3_aa: CASSSGRGGADTQYF; cdr3_nt: TGTGCCAGCAGCTCCGGGCGGGGCGGGGCAGATACGCAGTATTTT; v_call: TRBV13; d_call: -; clone_size: -; j_call: TRBJ2-3
cdr3_aa: CASSQATDRGLSDTQYF; cdr3_nt: TGCGCCAGCAGCCAAGCTACGGACAGGGGGCTATCAGATACGCAGTATTTT; v_call: TRBV4-3; d_call: TRBD1; clone_size: few; j_call: TRBJ2-3
cdr3_aa: CASTGGRYLKGSGANVLTF; cdr3_nt: TGTGCCAGCACTGGCGGGAGGTATCTTAAGGGCTCTGGGGCCAACGTCCTGACTTTC; v_call: TRBV27; d_call: TRBD2; clone_size: once; j_call: TRBJ2-6
cdr3_aa: CASSQEDSYEQYF; cdr3_nt: TGTGCCAGCAGCCAAGAGGACAGCTACGAGCAGTACTTC; v_call: TRBV4-2; d_call: -; clone_size: once; j_call: TRBJ2-7
cdr3_aa: CASKGRLGSSNQPQHF; cdr3_nt: TGTGCCAGCAAGGGGAGGCTGGGGAGTAGCAATCAGCCCCAGCATTTT; v_call: TRBV6-6; d_call: -; clone_size: few; j_call: TRBJ1-5
cdr3_aa: CASKRDRGGEQFF; cdr3_nt: TGTGCCAGCAAGCGGGACAGGGGAGGTGAGCAGTTCTTC; v_call: TRBV2; d_call: TRBD1; clone_size: -; j_call: TRBJ2-1
cdr3_aa: CSVERGMRNTGELFF; cdr3_nt: TGCAGCGTTGAAAGGGGGATGAGGAACACCGGGGAGCTGTTTTTT; v_call: TRBV29-1; d_call: -; clone_size: -; j_call: TRBJ2-2
cdr3_aa: CASGSTDDGTISWNEQFF; cdr3_nt: TGTGCTAGTGGTTCCACCGACGACGGGACAATTAGCTGGAATGAGCAGTTCTTC; v_call: TRBV12-5; d_call: -; clone_size: few; j_call: TRBJ2-1
cdr3_aa: CAAEGASNQPQHF; cdr3_nt: TGTGCCGCCGAGGGGGCGAGCAATCAGCCCCAGCATTTT; v_call: TRBV30; d_call: TRBD1; clone_size: -; j_call: TRBJ1-5
cdr3_aa: CASSYRAGIYEQYF; cdr3_nt: TGTGCCAGCAGTTACCGAGCAGGGATCTACGAGCAGTACTTC; v_call: TRBV6-5; d_call: -; clone_size: -; j_call: TRBJ2-7
cdr3_aa: CASSVSPYGYTF; cdr3_nt: TGTGCCAGCAGTGTTAGCCCGTATGGCTACACCTTC; v_call: TRBV6-1; d_call: -; clone_size: -; j_call: TRBJ1-2
cdr3_aa: CASSQDGSRGSGNTIYF; cdr3_nt: TGTGCCAGCAGCCAAGATGGTAGCAGGGGGTCTGGAAACACCATATATTTT; v_call: TRBV4-2; d_call: TRBD1; clone_size: -; j_call: TRBJ1-3
cdr3_aa: CASSQEYGRGEVRKLFF; cdr3_nt: TGCGCCAGCAGCCAAGAGTACGGGCGTGGGGAGGTCAGGAAACTGTTTTTT; v_call: TRBV4-3; d_call: -; clone_size: -; j_call: TRBJ1-4
cdr3_aa: CAWSRTGNTEAFF; cdr3_nt: TGTGCCTGGAGTCGGACAGGGAACACTGAAGCTTTCTTT; v_call: TRBV30; d_call: TRBD1; clone_size: -; j_call: TRBJ1-1
cdr3_aa: CASSSGTGPPNEKLFF; cdr3_nt: TGTGCCAGCAGTTCCGGGACAGGACCGCCGAATGAAAAACTGTTTTTT; v_call: TRBV6-6; d_call: TRBD1; clone_size: few; j_call: TRBJ1-4
cdr3_aa: CASSKAGNRGDTQYF; cdr3_nt: TGCGCCAGCAGCAAAGCGGGGAATCGGGGAGATACGCAGTATTTT; v_call: TRBV4-1; d_call: TRBD2; clone_size: -; j_call: TRBJ2-3
cdr3_aa: CASSERTSGPLAKNIQYF; cdr3_nt: TGTGCCAGCAGTGAGCGGACTAGCGGACCCTTAGCCAAAAACATTCAGTACTTC; v_call: TRBV2; d_call: TRBD2; clone_size: -; j_call: TRBJ2-4
cdr3_aa: CASSLGQGPWGAFF; cdr3_nt: TGTGCCAGCAGCTTAGGACAGGGCCCATGGGGAGCTTTCTTT; v_call: TRBV11-2; d_call: TRBD1; clone_size: -; j_call: TRBJ1-1
cdr3_aa: CASSFVSGFQETQYF; cdr3_nt: TGTGCCAGCAGTTTCGTCAGCGGGTTCCAAGAGACCCAGTACTTC; v_call: TRBV28; d_call: -; clone_size: -; j_call: TRBJ2-5
cdr3_aa: CASSEGTGGVNEQFF; cdr3_nt: TGTGCCAGCAGCGAGGGGACGGGGGGGGTCAATGAGCAGTTCTTC; v_call: TRBV9; d_call: TRBD2; clone_size: -; j_call: TRBJ2-1
cdr3_aa: CASSVVKTGAGNTIYF; cdr3_nt: TGTGCCAGCAGCGTAGTAAAGACAGGGGCTGGAAACACCATATATTTT; v_call: TRBV9; d_call: TRBD1; clone_size: -; j_call: TRBJ1-3
cdr3_aa: CASSSLGLAGSYNEQFF; cdr3_nt: TGCGCCAGCAGCTCGCTGGGGTTAGCGGGGTCCTATAATGAGCAGTTCTTC; v_call: TRBV5-1; d_call: TRBD2; clone_size: once; j_call: TRBJ2-1